Listed here are 25 T cell receptor beta chains from one sample, sequenced in a study of T cell clonotyping in hematopoietic cell transplantation. Sequenced by immunoSEQ multiplex PCR; TCRdb stores in-frame clones only, minus some. This table holds 65,000 to 75,000 clones, around 94% found once. The sequenced sample was peripheral blood mononuclear cells. The receptors derive from a man aged 45-65 years in good health. Some clones in this sample may be carry-over from other donors' samples.

The chain uses TRBV19 and TRBJ2-7; TRBD2 agrees at 9 bases. J was trimmed by 3 bases and V by 5 bases; bases with no gene match: 5. CDR3 length equals 14 residues. Germline values: CDR1 LNHDA, CDR2 SQIVND (reference sequence). The CDR3 bases are TGTGCCAGTAGTCCACTAGCGGGTAACTACGAGCAGTACTTC. It is translated as CASSPLAGNYEQYF.

The chain is built from TRBV5-1 and TRBJ1-3, with 11 bases lining up with TRBD1. V trimming: 4 bases; J trimming: 8 bases; junction bases outside the gene matches: 5. The CDR3 loop spans 14 amino acids. Germline lookup yields CDR1 SGHRS and CDR2 YFSETQ. DNA for the CDR3: TGCGCCAGCAGCCCGGGACAGGGGGTAGACACCATATATTTT. Translation gives CASSPGQGVDTIYF.

The J gene is TRBJ1-2, the V gene TRBV19; TRBD1 might be the D (6 bases). V dropped 3 bases and J dropped 2 bases, with 10 bases sitting between them. The CDR3 has 14 residues. Looked up from germline, CDR1 is LNHDA and CDR2 is SQIVND (reference sequence). In DNA form, the CDR3 reads TGTGCCAGTAGTATCGGGGGCAGGAACTATGGCTACACCTTC. Its translation is CASSIGGRNYGYTF.

The chain recombines TRBV5-4 with TRBJ2-3, with 7 bases that match TRBD2. V shed 5 bases and J 6 bases; nucleotides not matched to a gene: 9. CDR3 length equals 14 residues. The germline V gene has CDR1 SGHNT and CDR2 YYREEE (reference sequence). This CDR3 reads CASSSQRGGDTQYF. CDR3 DNA sequence: TGTGCCAGCAGTTCCCAGCGGGGAGGGGATACGCAGTATTTT.

This clone has only a few counts. This rearrangement joins TRBV7-6 to TRBJ1-6; D remains unclear. Germline V gene lookup returns CDR1 SGHVS and CDR2 FNYEAQ. V lost 5 bases and J 0 bases, leaving 17 bases between the germline ends. The CDR3 is made up of 18 amino acids. DNA for the CDR3: TGTGCCAGCAGCCTCCAGGCAGGCGCCGGCTCCTATAATTCACCCCTCCACTTT. It specifies CASSLQAGAGSYNSPLHF.

The chain employs TRBV19 and TRBJ2-4; D unclear. CDR1 and CDR2 (germline): LNHDA, SQIVND (reference sequence). V lost 6 bases and J lost 3, with 15 bases in between. This CDR3 has 15 residues. The CDR3 DNA sequence: TGTGCCAGTAGCACGCTCTCCGGAAGCAAAAACATTCAGTACTTC. Amino acids: CASSTLSGSKNIQYF. The full variable domain, in which reference TRBV19 and TRBJ2-4 provide the parts outside the CDR3, is DGGITQSPKYLFRKEGQNVTLSCEQNLNHDAMYWYRQDPGQGLRLIYYSQIVNDFQKGDIAEGYSVSREKKESFPLTVTSAQKNPTAFYLCASSTLSGSKNIQYFGAGTRLSVL.

The chain couples TRBV5-1 to TRBJ2-3, with a tentative D call TRBD1 (5 bases). V lost 1 base to trimming and J lost 0 bases, with 12 bases between them. There are 16 residues in the CDR3. The germline V gene encodes CDR1 SGHRS and CDR2 YFSETQ. The CDR3: CASSLKGQGSTDTQYF. The DNA of the CDR3 is TGCGCCAGCAGCTTGAAAGGGCAGGGTAGCACAGATACGCAGTATTTT. Using reference TRBV5-1 and TRBJ2-3 for the parts outside the CDR3, the full variable domain is KAGVTQTPRYLIKTRGQQVTLSCSPISGHRSVSWYQQTPGQGLQFLFEYFSETQRNKGNFPGRFSGRQFSNSRSEMNVSTLELGDSALYLCASSLKGQGSTDTQYFGPGTRLTVL.

This sequence joins TRBV9 and TRBJ1-6; D gene unclear. This CDR3 is 15 amino acids long. Trimming left V 2 bases short and J 7 bases short, with 13 bases between. Germline V gene data show CDR1 as SGDLS and CDR2 as YYNGEE. In nucleotides, the CDR3 is TGTGCCAGCAGCGTCTCGGGCCTTTTCAATTCACCCCTCCACTTT. The encoded protein is CASSVSGLFNSPLHF. The variable domain in full, completed from reference TRBV9 and TRBJ1-6, reads DSGVTQTPKHLITATGQRVTLRCSPRSGDLSVYWYQQSLDQGLQFLIQYYNGEERAKGNILERFSAQQFPDLHSELNLSSLELGDSALYFCASSVSGLFNSPLHFGNGTRLTVT.

The rearrangement joins TRBV19 to TRBJ2-1; a possible D gene is TRBD2 (5 bases). The CDR3 loop spans 15 amino acids. In germline, CDR1 is LNHDA, CDR2 SQIVND (reference sequence). Trimming shortened V by 3 bases and J by 2 bases, and 11 bases separated the two germline ends. CDR3 residues: CASSMGGSAYNEQFF. In nucleotides, the CDR3 is TGTGCCAGTAGTATGGGCGGGTCTGCCTACAATGAGCAGTTCTTC.

The chain is built from TRBV11-2 and TRBJ1-2, with D perhaps TRBD1 (6 bases). The length of the CDR3 is 12 residues. Germline CDR1 SGHAT, CDR2 FQNNGV. Deletions cut 5 bases from V and 7 bases from J, with 11 bases between. This CDR3 reads CASSPHRAGYTF. DNA of the CDR3: TGTGCCAGCAGCCCGCACAGGGCTGGCTACACCTTC.

The chain uses TRBV2 and TRBJ2-1, with TRBD2 matching 12 bases. In germline, CDR1 is SNHLY, CDR2 FYNNEI. After removal of 6 bases from V and 5 bases from J, the junction contained 8 bases not matched to a gene. The CDR3 runs 16 residues. The CDR3 region has the DNA TGTGCCAGCAGCTGGACTAGCGGGGCCCTCAACAATGAGCAGTTCTTC. This sequence encodes CASSWTSGALNNEQFF.

The chain uses TRBV28 and TRBJ1-2; D perhaps matches TRBD1 (5 bases). CDR3 length equals 15 residues. Germline CDR1 is MDHEN and CDR2 is SYDVKM. V was cut by 3 bases and J by 5 bases, with 16 bases left in between. In nucleotides, the CDR3 is TGTGCCAGCAGTTTCAGGGCGGTGATGGGGTATGGCTACACCTTC. Amino acid sequence: CASSFRAVMGYGYTF.

This sequence joins TRBV10-3 and TRBJ1-2; D may be TRBD1 (6 bases). Trimming took off 1 base at V and 2 bases at J, with 11 bases between the two ends. This CDR3 has 15 amino acids. Per the germline V gene, CDR1 is ENHRY and CDR2 is SYGVKD. The CDR3 reads CAISEFGGANYGYTF. DNA for the CDR3: TGTGCCATCAGTGAGTTTGGGGGCGCCAACTATGGCTACACCTTC.

This chain links TRBV30 with TRBJ1-2; unclear D gene. The germline gives CDR1 GTSNPN, CDR2 SVGIG (reference sequence). With 4 bases removed from V and 7 bases from J, the gap between germline ends came to 10 bases. The CDR3 length is 11 residues. The CDR3 here is CAWTFGLGYTF. The CDR3 nucleotides read TGTGCCTGGACGTTCGGTCTTGGCTACACCTTC.

V usage is TRBV9 and J usage is TRBJ2-3, with 11 bases fitting TRBD2. This CDR3 region has 19 residues. The V gene's germline CDR1 is SGDLS and CDR2 YYNGEE. V shed 4 bases and J 5 bases; nucleotides not matched to a gene: 18. The CDR3 nucleotides read TGTGCCAGCAGCCTACGGGGTAGCGGGGGGGCGGCGTTTCAAGATACGCAGTATTTT. Its translation: CASSLRGSGGAAFQDTQYF.

The J gene is TRBJ2-7, the V gene TRBV19, with D unresolved. The V and J ends lost 4 bases and 5 bases respectively, with 6 bases between them. The germline gives CDR1 LNHDA, CDR2 SQIVND (reference sequence). The CDR3 runs to 11 residues. The CDR3 loop reads CASSTRNEQYF. The CDR3 nucleotides are TGTGCCAGTAGTACGCGTAACGAGCAGTACTTC.

The chain uses TRBV27 and TRBJ2-5; D is uncertain. The length of the CDR3 is 13 residues. The germline V and J ends were trimmed by 5 bases and 0 bases, with 7 bases remaining between them. The germline gives CDR1 MNHEY, CDR2 SMNVEV (reference sequence). CDR3 DNA sequence: TGTGCCAGCAGTCCCCAGTACCAAGAGACCCAGTACTTC. This translates into CASSPQYQETQYF.

The chain has TRBV6-5 and TRBJ1-3, with D possibly TRBD1 on 5 matching bases. The CDR3 extends over 14 amino acids. Between the trimmed V and J ends, which lost 0 bases and 2 bases, there was a span of 5 bases. The germline V gene has CDR1 MNHEY and CDR2 SVGAGI. The CDR3 DNA sequence: TGTGCCAGCAGTTACTCGGGGGCTGGAAACACCATATATTTT. It encodes CASSYSGAGNTIYF.

The chain has TRBV28 and TRBJ1-5, with D perhaps TRBD1 (6 bases). This CDR3 is built from 16 residues. V lost 6 bases and J 0 bases, leaving 15 bases between the germline ends. Germline CDR1 reads MDHEN; CDR2 reads SYDVKM. The CDR3 loop is CASRLTDRFSNQPQHF. DNA of the CDR3: TGTGCCAGCAGACTGACCGACAGGTTTAGCAATCAGCCCCAGCATTTT.

The V gene is TRBV25-1, the J gene TRBJ1-1, with D perhaps TRBD1 (5 bases). Germline CDR1 reads MGHDK; CDR2 reads SYGVNS. This CDR3 is built from 16 residues. The germline V and J ends were trimmed by 6 bases and 2 bases, with 19 bases remaining between them. CDR3 nucleotide sequence: TGTGCCAGCAGCGACCGAGCCTCAGGGTTCAACACTGAAGCTTTCTTT. Protein sequence: CASSDRASGFNTEAFF.

V is TRBV7-9 and J is TRBJ2-3, with D perhaps being TRBD1 or TRBD2 (5 bases each). The germline CDR1 and CDR2 sequences are SEHNR and FQNEAQ (reference sequence). V shed 2 bases and J shed 2 bases, with 20 bases lying between them. The CDR3 is 18 amino acids. The CDR3 DNA follows: TGTGCCAGCAGCTTAAATGGTCTTCCGGGGACCTACACAGATACGCAGTATTTT. Its protein product is CASSLNGLPGTYTDTQYF.

This chain uses TRBV28 with TRBJ2-5; D possibly uses TRBD1 or TRBD2 (5 bases each). CDR3 length: 14 residues. The germline CDR1 and CDR2 sequences are MDHEN and SYDVKM. Trimming removed 4 bases at V and 1 base at J, with 10 bases between. CDR3: CASSSGTLQETQYF. The DNA of the CDR3 is TGTGCCAGCAGTTCCGGGACGCTCCAAGAGACCCAGTACTTC.

The chain carries TRBV28 and TRBJ1-2, with TRBD1 as a possible D gene (5 bases). The V end was cut by 7 bases, the J end by 6 bases, with 21 bases between. Germline V CDR1 and CDR2: MDHEN, SYDVKM. The CDR3 spans 15 residues. In DNA form, the CDR3 reads TGTGCCAGCACCCCCTTTCTGGGGGGGGGAGATGGCTACACCTTC. It specifies CASTPFLGGGDGYTF.

V is TRBV28 and J is TRBJ1-4; D remains ambiguous. This CDR3 has 13 residues. CDR1 and CDR2 (germline): MDHEN, SYDVKM. V was shortened by 8 bases and J by 8 bases, with 15 bases between the two germline ends. DNA of the CDR3: TGTGCCAGCCAGACTCCGGGTTGGGAAAAACTGTTTTTT. It codes for CASQTPGWEKLFF.

The chain joins TRBV30 to TRBJ2-7; maybe TRBD1 (5 bases). The V gene lost 1 base and the J gene lost 3 bases, with 7 bases spanning the gap. Germline V CDR1 and CDR2: GTSNPN, SVGIG (reference sequence). This CDR3 is built from 12 residues. For the CDR3, the DNA is TGTGCCTGGAGTGGGGGCCTCTACGAGCAGTACTTC. It encodes CAWSGGLYEQYF.